Below, 12 T cell receptor beta chains from the same sample are listed, as sequenced in a study of cytomegalovirus exposure and HLA in healthy donors (dated by TCRdb to about 2017). Library creation used the immunoSEQ multiplex PCR assay. The multiplex PCR relied on a mix of 60 forward primers for TCR Vbeta segments and 13 reverse primers for TCR Jbeta segments. TCRdb's version of the immuneACCESS table is confined to in-frame rearrangements and falls short of the full clone set. An unresolved V gene accounts for under half of the shortfall where checked; the remainder is of unknown origin. The sample contains some 100,000 clones, around 83% of them found a single time. Of the sample, 0.9% to 1.5% is held by the ten largest clones. Sequencing used PBMCs. These receptor sequences come from a woman between 18 and 30 years old in good health and CMV-seronegative.

The chain recombines TRBV28 with TRBJ1-1; tentatively, D is TRBD1 (5 bases). Germline CDR1 and CDR2: MDHEN and SYDVKM. CDR3 size: 14 residues. V gave up 8 bases and J gave up 5 bases, with 18 bases separating them. The CDR3 DNA sequence: TGTGCCAGCTCTCCTCCTCCCCCAGGGACTGAAGCTTTCTTT. Translation gives CASSPPPPGTEAFF.

This clone appeared a single time. The chain couples TRBV28 to TRBJ1-2, with a weak D call TRBD1 (6 bases). Trimming took 8 bases from V and 2 from J, leaving 18 bases between them. Per the germline V gene, CDR1 is MDHEN and CDR2 is SYDVKM. This CDR3 contains 15 residues. CDR3 amino acids: CASSEGGPINYGYTF. As DNA, the CDR3 is TGTGCCAGCTCGGAGGGGGGGCCCATAAACTATGGCTACACCTTC.

The J gene is TRBJ1-1, the V gene TRBV5-1; 7 nucleotides align to TRBD1. This CDR3 is 15 amino acids long. Trimming at V came to 4 bases and at J to 1 base, leaving 7 bases not matched to a gene. The V gene's germline CDR1 is SGHRS and CDR2 YFSETQ. The CDR3 DNA reads TGCGCCAGCAGCAGATCACAGGGGAGGAACACTGAAGCTTTCTTT. Translation: CASSRSQGRNTEAFF.

The chain employs TRBV2 and TRBJ2-5; 7 bases are shared with TRBD2. V lost 3 bases to trimming and J lost 2 bases; unmatched junction nucleotides: 18. The CDR3 length is 19 residues. Germline V gene lookup returns CDR1 SNHLY and CDR2 FYNNEI. DNA of the CDR3: TGTGCCAGCAGTGAGGACTCCCAGCGGGGTGGCCGCCTACAAGAGACCCAGTACTTC. It translates to CASSEDSQRGGRLQETQYF.

The chain couples TRBV6-4 to TRBJ2-3, with D perhaps TRBD1 (5 bases). The CDR3 covers 15 residues. CDR1 and CDR2 (germline): MRHNA, SNTAGT. Trimming shortened V by 3 bases and J by 6 bases, and 16 bases separated the two germline ends. This chain's CDR3 is CASSEMAQGSDTQYF. The CDR3 nucleotides read TGTGCCAGCAGTGAGATGGCCCAGGGTTCCGATACGCAGTATTTT.

This clone showed up just once. This chain links TRBV19 with TRBJ1-5; 9 nucleotides match TRBD1. CDR1 and CDR2 from the germline V gene are LNHDA and SQIVND (reference sequence). This CDR3 spans 17 amino acids. The V gene end was trimmed by 3 bases and the J gene end by 6 bases; junction bases not matched to a gene: 12. The CDR3 DNA reads TGTGCCAGTAGTATGGGGACAGGGAGGGAAGTGACTCAGCCCCAGCATTTT. Translating it yields CASSMGTGREVTQPQHF.

In its sample, this clone was seen once. This sequence joins TRBV15 and TRBJ2-1, with D maybe TRBD1 (6 bases). Germline V gene lookup returns CDR1 LNHNV and CDR2 YYDKDF (reference sequence). This CDR3 has 16 residues. V was clipped by 1 base and J by 2 bases, with 12 bases between them. The CDR3 DNA is TGTGCCACCAGCAGAGGGTACTCAGGGGCCTACAATGAGCAGTTCTTC. This encodes CATSRGYSGAYNEQFF.

This chain uses TRBV28 with TRBJ2-7; TRBD1 matches at 9 bases. From germline, CDR1 is MDHEN and CDR2 SYDVKM. The CDR3 loop spans 14 amino acids. J was trimmed by 3 bases and V by 6 bases; bases with no gene match: 6. CDR3: CASRSGTGIYEQYF. The CDR3 DNA reads TGTGCCAGCAGATCCGGGACAGGGATCTACGAGCAGTACTTC. Full variable domain (rest looked up from reference TRBV28 and TRBJ2-7): DVKVTQSSRYLVKRTGEKVFLECVQDMDHENMFWYRQDPGLGLRLIYFSYDVKMKEKGDIPEGYSVSREKKERFSLILESASTNQTSMYLCASRSGTGIYEQYFGPGTRLTVT.

J is TRBJ1-5 and V is TRBV6-5; 9 bases are a match to TRBD1. Trimming removed 7 bases from V and 1 base from J; junction bases left unmatched: 5. Germline V gene data show CDR1 as MNHEY and CDR2 as SVGAGI. This CDR3 has 15 residues. CDR3 loop: CASIKQGASNQPQHF. The CDR3, as DNA: TGTGCCAGCATTAAACAGGGGGCGAGCAATCAGCCCCAGCATTTT.

This clone was seen more than once but under ten times. The chain combines TRBV5-8 with TRBJ1-2; D uncertain. The V gene lost 2 bases and the J gene lost 7 bases, with 6 bases spanning the gap. The CDR3 covers 11 residues. From germline, CDR1 is SGHTS and CDR2 YDEGEE. DNA for the CDR3: TGTGCCAGCAGCTTTATCAGTGGCTACACCTTC. Encoded protein: CASSFISGYTF. The whole variable domain, filled in from reference TRBV5-8 and TRBJ1-2, reads EAGVTQSPTHLIKTRGQQATLRCSPISGHTSVYWYQQALGLGLQFLLWYDEGEERNRGNFPPRFSGRQFPNYSSELNVNALELEDSALYLCASSFISGYTFGSGTRLTVV.

The CDR3 DNA is TGTGCCAGTACGAAGTTGCTTTCTCGGGATTCACCCCTCCACTTT. Protein: CASTKLLSRDSPLHF. This chain joins TRBV28 and TRBJ1-6; no reliable D call. There are 15 residues in the CDR3. Germline assignment: CDR1 MDHEN and CDR2 SYDVKM. Between the trimmed V and J ends, which lost 9 bases and 8 bases, there was a span of 20 bases. Complete variable domain (other parts from reference TRBV28 and TRBJ1-6): DVKVTQSSRYLVKRTGEKVFLECVQDMDHENMFWYRQDPGLGLRLIYFSYDVKMKEKGDIPEGYSVSREKKERFSLILESASTNQTSMYLCASTKLLSRDSPLHFGNGTRLTVT.

In its sample, this clone was seen once. V usage is TRBV28 and J usage is TRBJ2-7; 10 bases are a match to TRBD1. Germline V CDR1 and CDR2: MDHEN, SYDVKM. CDR3 size: 13 residues. Unmatched junction bases numbered 7, after V lost 11 bases and J lost 3 bases. The CDR3 bases are TGTGCCTCGGTCCGGGACAGGGGCTACGAGCAGTACTTC. Its protein product is CASVRDRGYEQYF.